This T cell receptor (beta chain) was recorded in a study of T cells after posttransplantation cyclophosphamide (dated by TCRdb to 2015 to 2016). For the study in its entirety: T cell repertoire reconstitution was tracked by TRB sequencing after myeloablative bone marrow transplantation in which posttransplantation cyclophosphamide was used as GVHD prophylaxis. Public TRB sequences were compared against a database of over 3,500 sequences linked to responses to pathogens, tumor antigens, self-antigens and alloantigens. Because TRA and TRB clonality correlated tightly in 10 or so samples, later TCR analyses were limited to TRB. Samples from some 32 PTCy-treated patients and approximately 15 related bone marrow donors of those patients were subjected to antigen receptor sequencing. Blood from every one of the approximately 36 PTCy patients who had 1-year posttransplant specimens underwent TRB sequencing. TRB sequencing was also done on up to about 3 additional blood samples from 2 to 5.2 years after transplant in 3 patients, and on pretransplant blood from several patients. What the authors observed across the whole study: Donor-recipient similarity was low at 1-2 months but rose over the first year, and later blood repertoires were often dominated by donor CD8+ memory clones. Across 45 or so patients, TRB clonality was highly associated with recipient CMV seropositivity and CMV reactivation, and PTCy diversity was similar to diversity in CNI/methotrexate controls. The TRB repertoires of T cells infiltrating skin or the GI tract showed only limited overlap with the TRB repertoires found in blood.

Worth noting for this clone: Its antigen has not been determined. No much larger clone exists at a distance of one base, and base qualities are not known.

From V the trimming removes 2 bases and from J it removes 6 bases, while the gene matches leave 6 bases of the junction unaccounted for. Including the terminal cysteine and phenylalanine, the CDR3 comprises 17 residues. Just CDR3 DNA is preserved here, 51 bases in frame from base 1. The germline V gene provides CDR1 LGHNA and CDR2 YNFKEQ. Genomic DNA was the input for TRB sequencing, which was run either with the immunoSEQ assay at survey resolution or with the hsTCRB kit. Per the original workflow: The immunoSEQ software handled the initial read processing, while the LymphoSeq R package was used for the repertoire analyses. Clonality was computed as 1 minus normalized Shannon entropy; Gini coefficient was also calculated for each TRB dataset. Phenotypes of unsorted samples were inferred by mapping TRB sequences from sorted subsets of the recipient or donor onto unsorted samples of the same recipient. The source is immuneACCESS, and TCRdb retained only in-frame sequences with V and J called. Part of the clones is not carried over; for the studies checked, unresolved V genes explain less than half of this, and the remainder is unexplained. That table furnishes V, J and clone size, whereas the DNA furnished D and trimming. The sample table lists more than 4,000 clones, approximately 82% of them with a count of one. Approximately 20% of the sample lies in the top ten.

This specimen's treatment or condition label, per the study, means: high-dose cyclophosphamide on days +3 and +4 as single-agent GVHD prophylaxis. Busulfan and fludarabine conditioning, a related or unrelated marrow graft, and cyclophosphamide on days +3 and +4 were given to PTCy patients. The PTCy-treated patients were drawn from a prospective, multi-institutional clinical trial. Mononuclear cells from peripheral blood and bone marrow were separated by Ficoll-Hypaque density centrifugation and then cryopreserved. The material was PBMCs, obtained 86 days after allogeneic stem cell transplant with posttransplant cyclophosphamide. The origin of this receptor is a male patient aged 50 to 59 who received an allogeneic stem cell transplant from an unrelated donor, was CMV-positive, and had acute GVHD only. The graft donor may be the source of some T cells after a transplant. The V and J segments used are TRBV4-2 and TRBJ2-2, with 13 bases aligning to TRBD2. CDR3 region: CASSQRLAGGRAGELFF. The sequenced DNA is TGTGCCAGCAGCCAACGACTAGCGGGAGGTAGGGCCGGGGAGCTGTTTTTT.